These 18 T cell receptor beta chains originate from one sample sequenced in a study of technical replicates of blood from a handful of donors. Only in-frame clones appear in the TCRdb table, and some are missing; sequencing was by immunoSEQ multiplex PCR. The sample includes 65,000 to 90,000 clones, 93% of them seen just once. Source material: T cells isolated from PBMCs. These receptor sequences come from a human donor in good health.

The chain has TRBV29-1 and TRBJ1-1; D perhaps matches TRBD1 (5 bases). CDR3 length: 16 residues. Trimming cost V 0 bases and J 3 bases, with 17 bases left between them. CDR1 SQVTM and CDR2 ANQGSEA come from the germline V gene. In DNA form, the CDR3 reads TGCAGCGTTGAAGATGAGGGCAATTGGGGGGACACTGAAGCTTTCTTT. Translated: CSVEDEGNWGDTEAFF.

The chain couples TRBV12-5 to TRBJ1-1; 7 bases are a match to TRBD1. Germline assignment: CDR1 LGHNT and CDR2 FRNRAP. V lost 2 bases and J lost 10; bases outside the gene matches: 16. CDR3 length equals 16 residues. The CDR3 coding sequence is TGTGCTAGTGGTTTGTCGGGACGTCGACAGGGATCTTCAGCTTTCTTT. The encoded protein is CASGLSGRRQGSSAFF.

The chain uses TRBV28 and TRBJ1-2, with a weak D call TRBD1 (5 bases). Between the trimmed V and J ends, which lost 4 bases and 3 bases, there was a span of 15 bases. This CDR3 is built from 15 residues. The V gene's germline CDR1 is MDHEN and CDR2 SYDVKM. As DNA, the CDR3 is TGTGCCAGCAGTTCGGGTGAGCAGGGTTACTATGGCTACACCTTC. Its protein product is CASSSGEQGYYGYTF.

The J gene is TRBJ2-2, the V gene TRBV10-3; D may be TRBD1 (8 bases). Looked up from germline, CDR1 is ENHRY and CDR2 is SYGVKD. V lost 2 bases, J lost 6 bases, and 13 bases lay in between. The CDR3 is 15 amino acids. The CDR3: CAISEATGGAGELFF. CDR3 in DNA: TGTGCCATCAGTGAGGCAACAGGGGGGGCCGGGGAGCTGTTTTTT.

This clone was observed a few times. V gene TRBV4-1 combines with J gene TRBJ1-1; 8 nucleotides match TRBD1. The CDR3 runs 15 residues. The V and J ends lost 2 bases and 1 base, in that order; junction bases with no gene match: 3. The germline CDR1 and CDR2 sequences are MGHRA and YSYEKL. The CDR3 spells CASSQPDRGNTEAFF. The CDR3 DNA follows: TGCGCCAGCAGCCAACCTGACAGGGGGAACACTGAAGCTTTCTTT.

The rearrangement joins TRBV2 to TRBJ2-3, with 7 bases matching TRBD2. Trimming removed 0 bases from V and 4 bases from J; junction bases left unmatched: 4. The CDR3 spans 15 residues. Germline CDR1 SNHLY, CDR2 FYNNEI. This CDR3 reads CASSEAGGPADTQYF. In nucleotides, the CDR3 is TGTGCCAGCAGTGAAGCGGGAGGGCCCGCAGATACGCAGTATTTT.

The V call is TRBV12-5, the J call TRBJ1-2; tentative D call: TRBD1 (5 bases). Trimming removed 6 bases at V and 3 bases at J, with 14 bases between. The CDR3 contains 14 residues. Germline lookup yields CDR1 LGHNT and CDR2 FRNRAP. The CDR3 DNA is TGTGCTAGTGGCCTGGGGGGTAGTGACTATGGCTACACCTTC. Its translation: CASGLGGSDYGYTF. Full variable domain (remainder filled in from reference TRBV12-5 and TRBJ1-2): DARVTQTPRHKVTEMGQEVTMRCQPILGHNTVFWYRQTMMQGLELLAYFRNRAPLDDSGMPKDRFSAEMPDATLATLKIQPSEPRDSAVYFCASGLGGSDYGYTFGSGTRLTVV.

V and J are TRBV10-2 and TRBJ1-4, with 7 bases that match TRBD1. The CDR3 consists of 12 residues. From germline, CDR1 is WSHSY and CDR2 SAAADI. The V and J ends lost 4 bases and 13 bases, in that order; junction bases with no gene match: 6. CDR3 in DNA: TGCGCCAGCAGTGTTCAGGGGGTCGGACTGTTTTTT. Translated, it gives CASSVQGVGLFF.

V and J are TRBV11-3 and TRBJ2-2, with 11 bases aligning to TRBD2. Germline CDR1 reads SGHNT; CDR2 reads YENEEA. The length of the CDR3 is 17 residues. J gave up 4 bases and V 0 bases, and 4 bases lay outside the gene matches. In DNA form, the CDR3 reads TGTGCCAGCAGCTTAGAACTAGCGGGAGTATCCACCGGGGAGCTGTTTTTT. This gives the protein CASSLELAGVSTGELFF.

In DNA form, the CDR3 reads TGCGCCAGCATGGCGGAATCCTACGAGCAGTACTTC. Its translation: CASMAESYEQYF. This chain connects TRBV5-1 to TRBJ2-7; no clear D. Germline V lookup: CDR1 SGHRS, CDR2 YFSETQ. V was trimmed by 6 bases and J by 1 base, leaving 8 bases between them. This CDR3 spans 12 amino acids.

This clone was seen a few times. The CDR3 here is CASSQDRNEKLFF. The CDR3 coding sequence is TGCGCCAGCAGCCAAGATCGGAATGAAAAACTGTTTTTT. This chain uses TRBV4-1 with TRBJ1-4; no clear D. The V end lost 0 bases, the J end lost 5 bases, and 4 bases lay between the germline ends. The germline gives CDR1 MGHRA, CDR2 YSYEKL. The CDR3 covers 13 residues.

Remarks on this clone: Within the sample, other DNA sequences also encode this same CDR3. The chain is built from TRBV5-1 and TRBJ2-3, with D possibly matching TRBD2 (5 bases). The CDR3 totals 14 residues. V lost 4 bases to trimming and J lost 1 base, with 10 bases between them. Germline values: CDR1 SGHRS, CDR2 YFSETQ. The CDR3 DNA reads TGCGCCAGCAGCCTGGCCGGGGGCACAGATACGCAGTATTTT. It encodes CASSLAGGTDTQYF.

The V and J genes are TRBV16 and TRBJ1-2, with D perhaps matching TRBD1 (5 bases). CDR1 is KGHSY and CDR2 is FQNENV in the germline V gene. CDR3 length: 13 amino acids. V was clipped by 3 bases and J by 2 bases, with 7 bases between them. The CDR3 region is CASSHGGNYGYTF. The DNA for the CDR3 is TGTGCCAGCAGCCATGGGGGGAACTATGGCTACACCTTC. The variable domain in full, completed from reference TRBV16 and TRBJ1-2, reads GEEVAQTPKHLVRGEGQKAKLYCAPIKGHSYVFWYQQVLKNEFKFLISFQNENVFDETGMPKERFSAKCLPNSPCSLEIQATKLEDSAVYFCASSHGGNYGYTFGSGTRLTVV.

The J gene is TRBJ1-5, the V gene TRBV28; no clear D. V lost 6 bases to trimming and J lost 11 bases, with 17 bases between them. This CDR3 comprises 13 residues. CDR1 and CDR2 (germline): MDHEN, SYDVKM. CDR3 nucleotides: TGTGCCAGCAGCCTAGTTGACCGGTCAGCCCAGCATTTT. Residues: CASSLVDRSAQHF.

The rearrangement links TRBV7-9 to TRBJ2-7; TRBD2 agrees at 11 bases. Losses at the gene ends were 4 bases for V and 3 bases for J; bases not matched to a gene: 5. The CDR3 has 15 residues. Germline V gives CDR1 SEHNR, CDR2 FQNEAQ (reference sequence). CDR3 nucleotides: TGTGCCAGCAGCTCCGGACTAGCGGGCCGCTACGAGCAGTACTTC. Translation: CASSSGLAGRYEQYF.

This sequence joins TRBV15 and TRBJ2-5; 11 bases are shared with TRBD1. Germline trimming cut 3 bases from V and 4 bases from J; bases unmatched to any gene: 7. The CDR3 runs 16 residues. Germline CDR1 and CDR2: LNHNV and YYDKDF (reference sequence). The CDR3 here is CATSSFTGQGVETQYF. In DNA, the CDR3 is TGTGCCACCAGCAGTTTCACGGGACAGGGGGTAGAGACCCAGTACTTC.

The rearrangement links TRBV19 to TRBJ2-3; D is possibly TRBD2 (5 bases). The CDR3 has 14 residues. Germline CDR1 and CDR2: LNHDA and SQIVND (reference sequence). V gave up 10 bases and J gave up 3 bases, with 17 bases separating them. The CDR3 is CATNPRVGTDTQYF. In DNA form, the CDR3 reads TGTGCCACTAACCCGCGGGTTGGAACAGATACGCAGTATTTT.

The gene calls are TRBV5-4 and TRBJ2-1; D may be TRBD2 (5 bases). The CDR3 has 16 residues. CDR1 and CDR2 from the germline V gene are SGHNT and YYREEE (reference sequence). Trimming removed 9 bases at V and 8 bases at J, with 27 bases between. The CDR3 DNA sequence: TGTGCCAACCCAGCTAGCCAGACCACATTTTTGGATGAGCAGTTCTTC. It is translated as CANPASQTTFLDEQFF.